Sequencing of this T cell receptor (beta chain) was carried out in a study of blood T cell repertoires in COVID-19. Study summary: Collection of acute and convalescent COVID-19 samples took place in the United States, Italy and Spain.

This clone has just one count. Per the original methods: Amplification of reference gene primers was used by the study to estimate nucleated cell counts. The data were produced by immunoSEQ multiplex PCR, yet TCRdb's version contains in-frame clones alone and is incomplete. From that table come the V and J calls and clone size; the DNA was used to work out D and trimming. Among fewer than 95,000 clones listed, 75% to 90% were seen once. Trimming pared 6 bases from V and 4 bases from J, leaving 15 bases between. CDR1 and CDR2 from the germline V gene are SGHTA and FQGNSA. The CDR3 is 14 residues long. The chain employs TRBV7-2 and TRBJ1-2, with unresolved D. Specimen: peripheral blood. This receptor was identified in a male donor with acute or convalescent COVID-19. The CDR3 sequence is CASSPAVNTYGYTF. As DNA, the CDR3 is TGTGCCAGCAGTCCCGCGGTAAATACCTATGGCTACACCTTC.